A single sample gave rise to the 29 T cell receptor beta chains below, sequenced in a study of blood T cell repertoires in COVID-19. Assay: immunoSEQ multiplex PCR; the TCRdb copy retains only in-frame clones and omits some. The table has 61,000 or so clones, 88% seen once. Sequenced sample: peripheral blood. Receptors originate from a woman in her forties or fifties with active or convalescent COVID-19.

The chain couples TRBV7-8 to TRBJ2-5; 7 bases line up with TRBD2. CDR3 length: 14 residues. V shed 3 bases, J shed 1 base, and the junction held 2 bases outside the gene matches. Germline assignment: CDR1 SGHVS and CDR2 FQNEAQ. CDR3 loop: CASSFRLAQETQYF. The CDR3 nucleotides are TGTGCCAGCAGCTTCAGACTAGCCCAAGAGACCCAGTACTTC.

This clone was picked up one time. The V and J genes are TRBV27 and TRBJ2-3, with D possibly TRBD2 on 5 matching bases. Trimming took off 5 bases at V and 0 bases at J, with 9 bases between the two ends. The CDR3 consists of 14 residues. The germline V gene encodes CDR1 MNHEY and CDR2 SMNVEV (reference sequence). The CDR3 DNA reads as TGTGCCAGCAGTGCGCTAGCTAGCACAGATACGCAGTATTTT. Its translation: CASSALASTDTQYF.

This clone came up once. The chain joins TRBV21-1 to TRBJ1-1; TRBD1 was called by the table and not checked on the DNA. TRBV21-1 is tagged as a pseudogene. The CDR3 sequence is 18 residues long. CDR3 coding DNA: TGTGCCAGCAGCAAAGTCCCTGGACAGTTCTATGGGAACACTGAAGCTTTCTTT. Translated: CASSKVPGQFYGNTEAFF.

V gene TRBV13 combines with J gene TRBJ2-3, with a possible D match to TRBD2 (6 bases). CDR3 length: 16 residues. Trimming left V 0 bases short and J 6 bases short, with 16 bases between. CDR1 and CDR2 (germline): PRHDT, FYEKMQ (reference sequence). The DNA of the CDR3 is TGTGCCAGCAGCTTAGGCCTGGGGCTAGCGACGGATACGCAGTATTTT. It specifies CASSLGLGLATDTQYF.

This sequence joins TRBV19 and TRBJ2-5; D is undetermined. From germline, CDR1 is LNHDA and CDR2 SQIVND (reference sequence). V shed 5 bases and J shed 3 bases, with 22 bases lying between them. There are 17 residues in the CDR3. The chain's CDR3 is CASSYTPRAEPEETQYF. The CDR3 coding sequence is TGTGCCAGTAGTTATACCCCGCGAGCCGAGCCGGAAGAGACCCAGTACTTC.

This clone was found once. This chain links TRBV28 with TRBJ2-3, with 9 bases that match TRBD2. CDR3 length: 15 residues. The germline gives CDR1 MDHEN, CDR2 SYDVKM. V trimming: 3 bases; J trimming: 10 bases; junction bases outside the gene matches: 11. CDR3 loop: CASSLGTSPNRAQYF. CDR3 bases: TGTGCCAGCAGTTTGGGGACTAGCCCGAATCGGGCGCAGTATTTT.

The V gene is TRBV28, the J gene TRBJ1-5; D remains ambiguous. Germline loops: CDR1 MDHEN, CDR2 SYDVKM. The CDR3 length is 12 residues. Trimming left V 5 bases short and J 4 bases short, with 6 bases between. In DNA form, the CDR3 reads TGTGCCAGCAGTCCCGTTAATCAGCCCCAGCATTTT. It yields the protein CASSPVNQPQHF.

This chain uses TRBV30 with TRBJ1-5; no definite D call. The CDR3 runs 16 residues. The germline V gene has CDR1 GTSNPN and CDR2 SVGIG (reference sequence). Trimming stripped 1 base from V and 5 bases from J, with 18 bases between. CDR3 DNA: TGTGCCTGGAGTGGCCCCCGAAAGGGAGGTGATCAGCCCCAGCATTTT. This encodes CAWSGPRKGGDQPQHF.

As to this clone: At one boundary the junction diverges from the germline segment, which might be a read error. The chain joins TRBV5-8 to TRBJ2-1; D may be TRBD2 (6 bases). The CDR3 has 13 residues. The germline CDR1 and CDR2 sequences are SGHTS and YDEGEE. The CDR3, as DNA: TGTGCCAGCAGCTGGGACTCCAACAATGAGCAGTTCTTC. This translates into CASSWDSNNEQFF. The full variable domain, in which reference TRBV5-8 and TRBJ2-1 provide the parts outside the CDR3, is EAGVTQSPTHLIKTRGQQATLRCSPISGHTSVYWYQQALGLGLQFLLWYDEGEERNRGNFPPRFSGRQFPNYSSELNVNALELEDSALYLCASSWDSNNEQFFGPGTRLTVL.

The DNA for the CDR3 is TGTGCCAGCAGCATTCCGGGACAGGGGGCGGGTGGCTACACCTTC. As protein: CASSIPGQGAGGYTF. The chain is built from TRBV5-4 and TRBJ1-2, with 12 bases aligning to TRBD1. The CDR3 consists of 15 residues. From germline, CDR1 is SGHNT and CDR2 YYREEE (reference sequence). The V gene end was trimmed by 4 bases and the J gene end by 7 bases; junction bases not matched to a gene: 8.

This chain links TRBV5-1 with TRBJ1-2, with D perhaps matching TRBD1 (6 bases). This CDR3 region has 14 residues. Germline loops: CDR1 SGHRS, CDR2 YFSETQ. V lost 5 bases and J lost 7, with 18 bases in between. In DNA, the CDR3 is TGCGCCAGCAGATCGACAGGAGAGAGAGGTGGCTACACCTTC. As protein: CASRSTGERGGYTF.

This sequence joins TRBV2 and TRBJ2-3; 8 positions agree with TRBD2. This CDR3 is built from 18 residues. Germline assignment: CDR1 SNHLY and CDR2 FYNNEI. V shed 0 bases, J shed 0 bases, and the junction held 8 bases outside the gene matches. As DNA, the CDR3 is TGTGCCAGCAGTGAAGCGCGAAGGAGCGGGAGTAGCACAGATACGCAGTATTTT. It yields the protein CASSEARRSGSSTDTQYF. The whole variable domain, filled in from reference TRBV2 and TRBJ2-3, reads EPEVTQTPSHQVTQMGQEVILRCVPISNHLYFYWYRQILGQKVEFLVSFYNNEISEKSEIFDDQFSVERPDGSNFTLKIRSTKLEDSAMYFCASSEARRSGSSTDTQYFGPGTRLTVL.

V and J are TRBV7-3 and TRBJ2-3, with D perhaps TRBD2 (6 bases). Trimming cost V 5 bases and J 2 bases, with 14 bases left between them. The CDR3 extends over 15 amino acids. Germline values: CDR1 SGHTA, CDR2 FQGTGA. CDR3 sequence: CASSTGTAFTDTQYF. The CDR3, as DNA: TGTGCCAGCAGCACGGGGACTGCGTTCACAGATACGCAGTATTTT.

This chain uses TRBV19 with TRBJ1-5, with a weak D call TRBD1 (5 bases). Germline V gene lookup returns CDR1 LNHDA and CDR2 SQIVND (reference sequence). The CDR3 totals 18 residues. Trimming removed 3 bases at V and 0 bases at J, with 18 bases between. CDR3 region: CASSMDPGRAYSNQPQHF. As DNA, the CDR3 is TGTGCCAGTAGTATGGACCCTGGCAGGGCCTATAGCAATCAGCCCCAGCATTTT.

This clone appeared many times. The CDR3 sequence: CACRTGGLGELFF. The CDR3, as DNA: TGTGCCTGTCGGACAGGGGGCCTCGGGGAGCTGTTTTTT. The chain couples TRBV30 to TRBJ2-2, with 11 positions matching TRBD1. Germline lookup yields CDR1 GTSNPN and CDR2 SVGIG (reference sequence). The CDR3 runs to 13 residues. The V and J ends lost 6 bases and 7 bases, in that order; junction bases with no gene match: 4.

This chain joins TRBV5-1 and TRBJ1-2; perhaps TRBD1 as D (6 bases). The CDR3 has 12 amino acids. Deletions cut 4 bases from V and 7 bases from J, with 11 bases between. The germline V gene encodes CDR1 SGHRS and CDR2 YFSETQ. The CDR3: CASSMDSRGYTF. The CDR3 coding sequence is TGCGCCAGCAGCATGGACAGCCGTGGCTACACCTTC.

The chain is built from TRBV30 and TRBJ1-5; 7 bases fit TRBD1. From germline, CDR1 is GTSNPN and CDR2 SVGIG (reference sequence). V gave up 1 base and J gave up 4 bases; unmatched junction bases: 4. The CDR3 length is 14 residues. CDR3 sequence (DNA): TGTGCCTGGAGTGGGGACAGCATTAATCAGCCCCAGCATTTT. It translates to CAWSGDSINQPQHF.

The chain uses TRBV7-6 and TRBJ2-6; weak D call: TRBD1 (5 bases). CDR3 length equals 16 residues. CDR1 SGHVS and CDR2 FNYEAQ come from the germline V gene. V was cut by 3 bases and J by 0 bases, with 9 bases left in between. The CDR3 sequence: CASSFDRRSGANVLTF. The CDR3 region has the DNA TGTGCCAGCAGCTTCGACAGACGCTCTGGGGCCAACGTCCTGACTTTC.

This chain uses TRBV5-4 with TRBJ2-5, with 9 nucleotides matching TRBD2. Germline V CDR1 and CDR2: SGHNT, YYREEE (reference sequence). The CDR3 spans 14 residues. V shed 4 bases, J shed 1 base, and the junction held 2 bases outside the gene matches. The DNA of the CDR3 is TGTGCCAGCAGCCCGGGACTAGCCCAAGAGACCCAGTACTTC. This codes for CASSPGLAQETQYF.

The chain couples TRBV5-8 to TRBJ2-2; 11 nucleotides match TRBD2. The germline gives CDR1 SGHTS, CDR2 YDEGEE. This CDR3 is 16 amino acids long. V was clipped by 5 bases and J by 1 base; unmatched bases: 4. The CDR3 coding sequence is TGTGCCAGCAGTCTAGGGACTAGCGGGAACACCGGGGAGCTGTTTTTT. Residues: CASSLGTSGNTGELFF. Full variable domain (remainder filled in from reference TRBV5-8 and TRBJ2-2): EAGVTQSPTHLIKTRGQQATLRCSPISGHTSVYWYQQALGLGLQFLLWYDEGEERNRGNFPPRFSGRQFPNYSSELNVNALELEDSALYLCASSLGTSGNTGELFFGEGSRLTVL.

The chain's CDR3 is CASSVSGSSTDTQYF. As DNA, the CDR3 is TGTGCCAGCAGCGTTAGTGGGAGTAGCACAGATACGCAGTATTTT. The V and J genes are TRBV9 and TRBJ2-3; weak D call: TRBD2 (5 bases). Trimming left V 2 bases short and J 0 bases short, with 10 bases between. CDR3 length: 15 residues. The germline V gene has CDR1 SGDLS and CDR2 YYNGEE.

CDR3 residues: CASSLVNSLVAGANTEAFF. CDR3 DNA: TGTGCCAGCAGCTTAGTCAATAGCTTGGTCGCGGGGGCGAACACTGAAGCTTTCTTT. The chain carries TRBV7-8 and TRBJ1-1; D might be TRBD1 (6 bases). Germline loops: CDR1 SGHVS, CDR2 FQNEAQ. The CDR3 totals 19 residues. Trimming left V 1 base short and J 1 base short, with 22 bases between.

CDR3 residues: CASSIGVQEPFLYGYTF. DNA for the CDR3: TGTGCCAGTAGTATAGGAGTACAGGAGCCCTTCCTCTATGGCTACACCTTC. The chain recombines TRBV19 with TRBJ1-2; tentative D call: TRBD1 (5 bases). CDR3 length: 17 amino acids. V lost 1 base to trimming and J lost 4 bases, with 19 bases between them. Per the germline V gene, CDR1 is LNHDA and CDR2 is SQIVND (reference sequence).

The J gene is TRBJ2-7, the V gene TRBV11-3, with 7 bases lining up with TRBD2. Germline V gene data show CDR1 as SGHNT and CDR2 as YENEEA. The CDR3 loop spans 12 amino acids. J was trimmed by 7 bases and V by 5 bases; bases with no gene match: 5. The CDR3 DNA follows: TGTGCCAGCAGCCGGATGGGGGGGGAGCAGTACTTC. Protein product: CASSRMGGEQYF.

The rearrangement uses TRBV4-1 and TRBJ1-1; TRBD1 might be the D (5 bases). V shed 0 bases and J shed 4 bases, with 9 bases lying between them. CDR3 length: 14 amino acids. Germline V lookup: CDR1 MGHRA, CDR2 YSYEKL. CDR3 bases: TGCGCCAGCAGCCAAGAGGCAGGGCGCACTGAAGCTTTCTTT. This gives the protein CASSQEAGRTEAFF.

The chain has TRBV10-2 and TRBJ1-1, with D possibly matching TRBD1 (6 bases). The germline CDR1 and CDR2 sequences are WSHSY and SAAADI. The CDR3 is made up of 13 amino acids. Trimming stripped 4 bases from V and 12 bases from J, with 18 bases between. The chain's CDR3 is CASSVSGAYSTFF. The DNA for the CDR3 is TGCGCCAGCAGTGTGTCGGGGGCATATAGTACTTTCTTT.

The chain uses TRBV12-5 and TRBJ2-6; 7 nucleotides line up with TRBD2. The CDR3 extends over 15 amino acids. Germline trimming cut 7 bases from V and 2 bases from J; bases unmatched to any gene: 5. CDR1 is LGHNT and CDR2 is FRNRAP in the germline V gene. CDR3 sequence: CASAQGRAGANVLTF. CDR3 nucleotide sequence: TGTGCTAGTGCCCAAGGGAGGGCTGGGGCCAACGTCCTGACTTTC.

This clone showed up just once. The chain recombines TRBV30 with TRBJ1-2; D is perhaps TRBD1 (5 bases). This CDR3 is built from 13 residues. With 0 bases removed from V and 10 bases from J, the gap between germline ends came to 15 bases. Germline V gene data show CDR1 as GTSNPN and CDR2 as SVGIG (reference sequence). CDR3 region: CAWSVQGRRDYTF. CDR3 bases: TGTGCCTGGAGTGTGCAGGGCCGGCGAGACTACACCTTC.

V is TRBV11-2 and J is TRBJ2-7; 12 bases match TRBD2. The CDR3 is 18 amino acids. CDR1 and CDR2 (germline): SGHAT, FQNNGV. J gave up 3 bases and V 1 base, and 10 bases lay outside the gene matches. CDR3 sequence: CASSLGLAGERPYYEQYF. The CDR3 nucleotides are TGTGCCAGCAGCTTAGGACTAGCGGGAGAGAGACCTTACTACGAGCAGTACTTC.